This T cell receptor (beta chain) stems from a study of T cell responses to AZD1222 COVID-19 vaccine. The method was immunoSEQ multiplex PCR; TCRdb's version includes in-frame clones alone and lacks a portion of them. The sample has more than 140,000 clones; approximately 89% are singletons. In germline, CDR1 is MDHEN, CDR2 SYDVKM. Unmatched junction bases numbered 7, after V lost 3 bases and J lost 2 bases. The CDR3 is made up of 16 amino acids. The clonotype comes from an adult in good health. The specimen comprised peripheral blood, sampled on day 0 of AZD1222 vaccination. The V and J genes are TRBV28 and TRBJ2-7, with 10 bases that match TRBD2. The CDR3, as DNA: TGTGCCAGCAGTTTCTTTACTAGCGGGGATCCCTACGAGCAGTACTTC. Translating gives CASSFFTSGDPYEQYF. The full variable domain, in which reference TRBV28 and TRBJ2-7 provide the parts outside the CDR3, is DVKVTQSSRYLVKRTGEKVFLECVQDMDHENMFWYRQDPGLGLRLIYFSYDVKMKEKGDIPEGYSVSREKKERFSLILESASTNQTSMYLCASSFFTSGDPYEQYFGPGTRLTVT.